This TCR beta chain was identified in a study of cytomegalovirus exposure and HLA in healthy donors. Whole-study findings and limits: Rarity marked most TCR sequences, yet some public TCRs occurred in many donors. The study assumed roughly uniform donor sequencing depth for presence/absence analyses. Donor immune exposure was known only as CMV serostatus.

The germline V and J ends were trimmed by 0 bases and 8 bases, with 7 bases remaining between them. Per the germline V gene, CDR1 is GTSNPN and CDR2 is SVGIG (reference sequence). The CDR3 runs 11 residues. 60 Vbeta and 13 Jbeta primers were used in PCR. Generated by immunoSEQ multiplex PCR, the TCRdb table keeps only in-frame clones and is missing some. The repertoire has 95,000 to 150,000 clones, 76% of them found once; the top ten carry more than 1.5%. Worth noting for this clone: The antigen is undetermined.

The V and J genes are TRBV30 and TRBJ1-1; D is undetermined. What was sequenced was PBMCs. The sequence was obtained from a man between 50 and 59 years old in good health and CMV-seronegative. CDR3 bases: TGTGCCTGGAGTGTAAGCATCGAAGCTTTCTTT. It codes for CAWSVSIEAFF.